The 20 T cell receptor beta chains below all came from one sample that was sequenced in a study of Ad26.COV2.S vaccination and SARS-CoV-2 variants. The treatment was: over 15 received Ad26.COV2.S at low or high dose, single or two shots; 5 received placebo; per-sample allocation not given. Sampling took place 63 days after the first vaccine or placebo injection. The method was immunoSEQ multiplex PCR; TCRdb's version includes in-frame clones alone and lacks a portion of them. The top ten clones hold about 2.7% of a sample with 350,000 to 550,000 clones, roughly nine tenths of them seen once. The sample in question was peripheral blood, obtained in a trial of Ad26.COV2.S vaccine versus placebo. All receptors derive from a person aged 18-65 years who received the Ad26.COV2.S COVID-19 vaccine or a placebo.

The V gene is TRBV18, the J gene TRBJ2-7, with D perhaps matching TRBD2 (6 bases). The germline V gene has CDR1 KGHSH and CDR2 LQKENI. The length of the CDR3 is 15 residues. Trimming pared 6 bases from V and 2 bases from J, leaving 17 bases between. The CDR3 coding sequence is TGTGCCAGCTCCTCAGCGGCGGGACGGACCTACGAGCAGTACTTC. Translating gives CASSSAAGRTYEQYF.

The V and J genes are TRBV2 and TRBJ1-2; a weak D match, TRBD1 (6 bases). Trimming left V 6 bases short and J 5 bases short, with 10 bases between. Germline V CDR1 and CDR2: SNHLY, FYNNEI. The CDR3 covers 12 residues. Here the CDR3 reads CASRQGSYGYTF. CDR3 coding DNA: TGTGCCAGCAGGCAGGGGAGTTATGGCTACACCTTC.

The rearrangement uses TRBV27 and TRBJ2-3; 10 bases match TRBD2. The V gene end was trimmed by 1 base and the J gene end by 1 base; junction bases not matched to a gene: 8. CDR3 length: 18 residues. Per the germline V gene, CDR1 is MNHEY and CDR2 is SMNVEV (reference sequence). The CDR3 reads CASSLFGVGTSGTDTQYF. As DNA, the CDR3 is TGTGCCAGCAGTTTATTTGGGGTCGGGACTAGCGGCACAGATACGCAGTATTTT.

The chain links TRBV2 to TRBJ1-1; TRBD1 might be the D (5 bases). CDR1 and CDR2 from the germline V gene are SNHLY and FYNNEI. This CDR3 spans 14 amino acids. The ends were cut back, 3 bases at V and 0 bases at J, with 8 bases in the middle. CDR3 sequence (DNA): TGTGCCAGCAGTGAGCACAGGCTGAACACTGAAGCTTTCTTT. Protein: CASSEHRLNTEAFF. The whole variable domain, filled in from reference TRBV2 and TRBJ1-1, reads EPEVTQTPSHQVTQMGQEVILRCVPISNHLYFYWYRQILGQKVEFLVSFYNNEISEKSEIFDDQFSVERPDGSNFTLKIRSTKLEDSAMYFCASSEHRLNTEAFFGQGTRLTVV.

This clone was seen once. The chain joins TRBV4-2 to TRBJ2-5, with 8 bases lining up with TRBD2. Germline CDR1 reads LGHNA; CDR2 reads YNFKEQ. This CDR3 is built from 17 residues. Unmatched junction bases numbered 11, after V lost 1 base and J lost 4 bases. The chain's CDR3 is CASSQGLGAGVSETQYF. In nucleotides, the CDR3 is TGTGCCAGCAGCCAAGGGTTAGGAGCGGGAGTGTCAGAGACCCAGTACTTC.

V and J are TRBV30 and TRBJ1-4; D uncertain. The germline V gene encodes CDR1 GTSNPN and CDR2 SVGIG (reference sequence). The CDR3 is 15 amino acids. V lost 2 bases to trimming and J lost 2 bases, with 12 bases between them. CDR3 sequence reads: CAWSKIRLTNEKLFF. The CDR3 region has the DNA TGTGCCTGGAGTAAAATCAGATTGACTAATGAAAAACTGTTTTTT.

The chain employs TRBV11-3 and TRBJ1-2; TRBD1 agrees at 7 bases. The V gene's germline CDR1 is SGHNT and CDR2 YENEEA. V trimming: 2 bases; J trimming: 4 bases; junction bases outside the gene matches: 4. This CDR3 is 14 amino acids long. The CDR3 bases are TGTGCCAGCAGCTTATTAGGGGGCGCCTATGGCTACACCTTC. Protein product: CASSLLGGAYGYTF.

The chain joins TRBV3-1 (or the pseudogene TRBV3-2) to TRBJ2-2; 12 nucleotides line up with TRBD2. V was clipped by 4 bases and J by 1 base; unmatched bases: 4. The CDR3 runs to 17 residues. Germline V gene sequence: CDR1 LGHDT, CDR2 YNNKEL (reference sequence). The CDR3 region is CASSPTGLAGNTGELFF. The DNA for the CDR3 is TGTGCCAGCAGCCCGACGGGACTAGCGGGGAACACCGGGGAGCTGTTTTTT.

The V gene is TRBV3-1 (or the pseudogene TRBV3-2), the J gene TRBJ2-5; the D gene is possibly TRBD2 (5 bases). Germline assignment: CDR1 LGHDT and CDR2 YNNKEL (reference sequence). The CDR3 runs 14 residues. The V and J ends lost 4 bases and 4 bases respectively, with 13 bases between them. The CDR3 reads CASSRGIFGETQYF. In DNA form, the CDR3 reads TGTGCCAGCAGCCGAGGGATCTTTGGAGAGACCCAGTACTTC.

DNA for the CDR3: TGCGCCAGCAGCCTCGAACACCCCAGGGGATCCTACAATGAGCAGTTCTTC. This encodes CASSLEHPRGSYNEQFF. The chain uses TRBV4-3 and TRBJ2-1, with D possibly matching TRBD1 (6 bases). The germline gives CDR1 LGHNA, CDR2 YSLEER. Trimming removed 4 bases at V and 1 base at J, with 17 bases between. The CDR3 contains 17 residues.

This sequence joins TRBV5-1 and TRBJ2-7; TRBD1 matches 7 bases. J was trimmed by 4 bases and V by 4 bases; bases with no gene match: 14. CDR3 length: 16 residues. Germline loops: CDR1 SGHRS, CDR2 YFSETQ. CDR3 protein: CASSPKDRFRFYEQYV. The CDR3 bases are TGCGCCAGCAGCCCTAAGGACAGGTTCCGATTTTACGAGCAGTACGTC.

In its sample, this clone was seen once. The CDR3 DNA reads as TGTGCCATCACCCCGGCCTGGGTAGGGTACGAGCAGTACTTC. Translated, it gives CAITPAWVGYEQYF. The V gene is TRBV10-3, the J gene TRBJ2-7; D is unresolved. This CDR3 spans 14 amino acids. Germline V gives CDR1 ENHRY, CDR2 SYGVKD. Trimming took 7 bases from V and 4 from J, leaving 17 bases between them.

This chain joins TRBV2 and TRBJ2-7; 7 nucleotides match TRBD1. The V gene end was trimmed by 5 bases and the J gene end by 6 bases; junction bases not matched to a gene: 4. This CDR3 is built from 12 residues. The V gene's germline CDR1 is SNHLY and CDR2 FYNNEI. The DNA of the CDR3 is TGTGCCAGCAGTCCACAGGGGAGCGAGCAGTACGTC. Its translation is CASSPQGSEQYV.

V usage is TRBV15 and J usage is TRBJ2-1; 12 nucleotides align to TRBD2. The germline gives CDR1 LNHNV, CDR2 YYDKDF (reference sequence). Unmatched junction bases numbered 7, after V lost 1 base and J lost 3 bases. This CDR3 is built from 18 residues. CDR3 nucleotides: TGTGCCACCAGCAGAGTACATGGACTAGCGGGATACTACAATGAGCAGTTCTTC. Protein sequence: CATSRVHGLAGYYNEQFF. The variable domain in full, with the rest retrieved from reference TRBV15 and TRBJ2-1, is DAMVIQNPRYQVTQFGKPVTLSCSQTLNHNVMYWYQQKSSQAPKLLFHYYDKDFNNEADTPDNFQSRRPNTSFCFLDIRSPGLGDTAMYLCATSRVHGLAGYYNEQFFGPGTRLTVL.

This chain connects TRBV6-5 to TRBJ1-5, with 8 bases fitting TRBD1. Trimming took 6 bases from V and 2 from J; bases not matched to a gene: 3. In germline, CDR1 is MNHEY, CDR2 SVGAGI. The CDR3 has 14 residues. CDR3 residues: CASSPDRGNQPQHF. The CDR3 nucleotides are TGTGCCAGCAGCCCGGACAGGGGCAATCAGCCCCAGCATTTT.

The V call is TRBV9, the J call TRBJ1-2, with a weak D call TRBD1 (5 bases). CDR3 length equals 15 residues. V was cut by 3 bases and J by 8 bases, with 20 bases left in between. Germline-derived CDR1 and CDR2 are SGDLS and YYNGEE. The CDR3 reads CASSARDGERQGYTF. Here the CDR3 DNA reads TGTGCCAGCAGCGCCCGGGACGGGGAACGGCAGGGCTACACCTTC.

The chain recombines TRBV11-3 with TRBJ2-3; TRBD2 matches 10 bases. V lost 1 base and J lost 3; bases outside the gene matches: 4. The CDR3 contains 16 residues. Germline V gives CDR1 SGHNT, CDR2 YENEEA. CDR3 nucleotide sequence: TGTGCCAGCAGCTTAGGCCCTAGCGGGAGTACAGATACGCAGTATTTT. It translates to CASSLGPSGSTDTQYF.

CDR3 DNA: TGTGCCAGCAGCTCACAGGGGCGTGGCACTGAAGCTTTCTTT. Its translation: CASSSQGRGTEAFF. The chain has TRBV7-3 and TRBJ1-1; 7 bases are a match to TRBD1. The junction had 6 bases not matched to a gene; V was cut back by 4 bases and J by 4 bases. The CDR3 has 14 residues. From germline, CDR1 is SGHTA and CDR2 FQGTGA.

The V call is TRBV6-6, the J call TRBJ1-2; D uncertain. The germline V gene encodes CDR1 MNHNY and CDR2 SVGAGI (reference sequence). The CDR3 is made up of 14 amino acids. V gave up 6 bases and J gave up 7 bases, with 18 bases separating them. CDR3 DNA sequence: TGTGCCAGCAGATCCGAGGGTTTAGTAGGTGGCTACACCTTC. This translates into CASRSEGLVGGYTF.

This clone was recorded once. The V gene is TRBV10-3, the J gene TRBJ2-5; 14 bases line up with TRBD2. J gave up 6 bases and V 0 bases, and 12 bases lay outside the gene matches. Germline V gene lookup returns CDR1 ENHRY and CDR2 SYGVKD. The CDR3 totals 19 residues. CDR3 protein: CAISESTSGGAVLRKTQYF. The CDR3 DNA follows: TGTGCCATCAGTGAGTCGACTAGCGGGGGGGCTGTGTTGCGAAAGACCCAGTACTTC.